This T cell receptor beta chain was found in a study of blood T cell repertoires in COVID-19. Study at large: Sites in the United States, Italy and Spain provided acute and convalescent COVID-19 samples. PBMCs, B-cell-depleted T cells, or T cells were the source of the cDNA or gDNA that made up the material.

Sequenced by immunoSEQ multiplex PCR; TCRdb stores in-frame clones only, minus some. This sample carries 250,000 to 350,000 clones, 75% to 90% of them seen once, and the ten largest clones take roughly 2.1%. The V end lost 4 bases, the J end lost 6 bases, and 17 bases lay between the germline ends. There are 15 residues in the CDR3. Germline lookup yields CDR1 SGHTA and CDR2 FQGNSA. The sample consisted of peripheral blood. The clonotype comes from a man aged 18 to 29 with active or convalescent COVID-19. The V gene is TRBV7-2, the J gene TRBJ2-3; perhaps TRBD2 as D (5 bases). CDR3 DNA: TGTGCCAGCAGCTCCCGGCTAGGGAGATGGGATACGCAGTATTTT. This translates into CASSSRLGRWDTQYF.